This paragraph reports one T cell receptor (beta chain). Amplification targeted TCR beta CDR3 regions from RNA transcripts. TCR CDR3 regions were first amplified by RT-PCR with HTBI primers. TCRdb reanalysed the multiplex PCR reads using MiXCR and keeps one entry per CDR3 protein. The sample yields under 70,000 distinct CDR3 sequences, approximately 53% seen once. These data originate in a study of T cells in Graves' hyperthyroidism and ophthalmopathy. CDR1 DFQATT and CDR2 SNEGSKA come from the germline V gene (reference sequence). V dropped 3 bases and J dropped 2 bases, with 11 bases sitting between them. This CDR3 has 13 amino acids.

The gene calls are TRBV20-1 and TRBJ2-7; D tentatively fits TRBD1 or TRBD2 (6 bases each). What was sequenced was blood. This sequence originates from a woman in her sixties or seventies with Graves' ophthalmopathy. The CDR3 is CSASEGGPYEQYF. The DNA for the CDR3 is TGCAGTGCTAGCGAGGGGGGCCCCTACGAGCAGTACTTC.